Below are 2 T cell receptor beta chains sequenced from a single sample in a study of blood T cells in healthy people across ages. For the second PCR, which ran for 7 to 11 cycles, a sample-barcoded 5' primer and a J-beta primer mix were used. Using its own MiXCR run on the 5' RACE reads, TCRdb lists one record per CDR3 protein. The sample lists 920,000 or so distinct CDR3 sequences, around 43% occurring once. What was sequenced was blood. These receptors originate from a woman in her sixties in good health.

Concerning this clonotype: A much bigger clone sits one base away, suggesting this may be a read error. The CDR3 nucleotides are TGTGCCAGCAGCCCGGGACTAGCGGGAGGGCCGGATGAGCAGTTCTTC. Translating gives CASSPGLAGGPDEQFF. The chain is built from TRBV6-6 and TRBJ2-1, with 16 positions matching TRBD2. The V and J ends lost 6 bases and 8 bases, in that order; junction bases with no gene match: 7. The CDR3 spans 16 residues. Germline loops: CDR1 MNHNY, CDR2 SVGAGI (reference sequence).

The genes are TRBV25-1 and TRBJ2-7; no firm D call. V lost 2 bases and J 6 bases, leaving 8 bases between the germline ends. Germline loops: CDR1 MGHDK, CDR2 SYGVNS. The CDR3 runs 12 residues. CDR3 in DNA: TGTGCCAGCAGTGAAGCCGGGCTCGAGCAGTACTTC. It translates to CASSEAGLEQYF.